A single sample is the source of the 13 T cell receptor beta chains below, sequenced in a study of Graves' ophthalmopathy and Graves' hyperthyroidism listed by TCRdb under 2018. Sequencing took place on an Illumina HiSeq 2000. For repertoire sequencing, the TCR beta CDR3 regions were amplified from RNA transcripts. The first round was an RT-PCR using HTBI primers with the Qiagen OneStep RT-PCR kit, and this first round was followed by a second-round multiplex PCR, then size selection and purification. In TCRdb, the public reads were trimmed at Q25 with fastp and aligned with MiXCR, with productive beta chains retained. Rows matching on CDR3 protein sequence are summarized as one entry with the most common DNA and genes. The sample contains 560,000 or so distinct CDR3 sequences, approximately 37% of them found a single time. The top ten clonotypes cover about 4% of the sample. The specimen sequenced was peripheral blood or thyroid tissue (not recorded which). The receptors stem from an adult man with Graves' hyperthyroidism.

Regarding this clonotype: The DNA is omitted, as the CDR3 cannot be located on it reliably, and the CDR3 follows TCRdb's listing. The J gene is TRBJ2-2, the V gene TRBV2; no check of the table's D call, TRBD1, against the DNA was made. CDR1 and CDR2 from the germline V gene are SNHLY and FYNNEI. 14 amino acids form the CDR3, both terminal residues included. CDR3 residues: CASNFGAGTGELFF.

The chain has TRBV2 and TRBJ1-5; maybe TRBD1 (6 bases). V gave up 8 bases and J gave up 2 bases, with 10 bases separating them. Germline CDR1 SNHLY, CDR2 FYNNEI. The CDR3 runs to 13 residues. The CDR3 loop reads CASGGTRNQPQHF. The CDR3 DNA reads as TGTGCCAGCGGGGGGACACGCAATCAGCCCCAGCATTTT.

There are a few counts of this clonotype. The chain recombines TRBV3-1 with TRBJ2-7; D unresolved. Germline V lookup: CDR1 LGHDT, CDR2 YNNKEL (reference sequence). V dropped 3 bases and J dropped 1 base, with 16 bases sitting between them. This CDR3 spans 16 amino acids. In DNA, the CDR3 is TGTGCCAGCAGCCATAGGACCTTCCAAGGGTCCTACGAGCAGTACTTC. Amino acid sequence: CASSHRTFQGSYEQYF.

The rearrangement links TRBV2 to TRBJ2-7, with TRBD1 identical over 11 bases. Germline trimming cut 7 bases from V and 7 bases from J; bases unmatched to any gene: 9. Germline values: CDR1 SNHLY, CDR2 FYNNEI. This CDR3 contains 14 residues. CDR3: CASKPGQGDVEQYF. The CDR3 nucleotides read TGTGCCAGCAAACCGGGACAGGGGGATGTTGAGCAGTACTTC.

This clonotype was seen at least ten times. This may stem from a read error, because a much larger clone lies one nucleotide away. This chain links TRBV24-1 with TRBJ1-5; D unresolved. Per the germline V gene, CDR1 is KGHDR and CDR2 is SFDVKD. Trimming pared 4 bases from V and 4 bases from J, leaving 4 bases between. The CDR3 runs to 12 residues. The CDR3 spells CATSEVNQPQHF. Here the CDR3 DNA reads TGTGCCACCAGTGAGGTGAATCAGCCCCAGCATTTT.

At least ten counts were recorded for this clonotype. V is TRBV28 and J is TRBJ1-4, with 8 bases aligning to TRBD1. The V gene end was trimmed by 6 bases and the J gene end by 8 bases; junction bases not matched to a gene: 5. Germline V gene data show CDR1 as MDHEN and CDR2 as SYDVKM. The CDR3 runs to 13 residues. The CDR3 protein is CASRRQGYEKLFF. CDR3 sequence (DNA): TGTGCCAGCAGGCGACAGGGGTACGAAAAACTGTTTTTT.

This clonotype has just a few counts. In nucleotides, the CDR3 is TGTGCCAGCAGTCTTTCGGGCCCTCCCTTGTTGTTCGAGCAGTACTTC. It codes for CASSLSGPPLLFEQYF. This chain uses TRBV6-5 with TRBJ2-7; no reliable D call. V dropped 5 bases and J dropped 6 bases, with 23 bases sitting between them. The CDR3 consists of 16 residues. CDR1 is MNHEY, CDR2 SVGAGI, per germline.

This clonotype showed up just once. The rearrangement joins TRBV10-2 to TRBJ2-7; 8 positions match TRBD2. The V gene end was trimmed by 3 bases and the J gene end by 7 bases; junction bases not matched to a gene: 8. Germline V gene data show CDR1 as WSHSY and CDR2 as SAAADI. The CDR3 runs 14 residues. CDR3 coding DNA: TGCGCCAGCAGTGAAACTAGCGGACGAGGGGAGCAGTACTTC. Translating gives CASSETSGRGEQYF.

The chain joins TRBV7-3 to TRBJ2-3; D may correspond to TRBD1 or TRBD2 (5 bases each). CDR1 and CDR2 (germline): SGHTA, FQGTGA. The V end was cut by 3 bases, the J end by 3 bases, with 13 bases between. The CDR3 is 15 residues long. The CDR3 here is CASSFYGAYTDTQYF. CDR3 DNA sequence: TGTGCCAGCAGCTTCTACGGGGCCTATACAGATACGCAGTATTTT.

The rearrangement uses TRBV7-9 and TRBJ1-6; 9 bases are a match to TRBD1. This CDR3 is 14 amino acids long. Germline CDR1 and CDR2: SEHNR and FQNEAQ (reference sequence). V lost 5 bases to trimming and J lost 10 bases; unmatched junction nucleotides: 6. In DNA, the CDR3 is TGTGCCAGCAGCCGCGGGACAGGGATGTCACCCCTCCACTTT. Translating gives CASSRGTGMSPLHF.

This chain joins TRBV28 and TRBJ1-5; 8 bases are shared with TRBD1. V lost 6 bases, J lost 5 bases, and 9 bases stayed unmatched. The CDR3 contains 15 residues. From germline, CDR1 is MDHEN and CDR2 SYDVKM. The CDR3: CASRLDREAYQPQHF. In DNA, the CDR3 is TGTGCCAGCAGGCTGGACAGGGAGGCCTATCAGCCCCAGCATTTT.

This chain links TRBV29-1 with TRBJ2-5; TRBD2 agrees at 12 bases. Germline trimming cut 8 bases from V and 3 bases from J; bases unmatched to any gene: 7. Germline values: CDR1 SQVTM, CDR2 ANQGSEA. The CDR3 covers 14 residues. CDR3 amino acids: CSTSGGLIEETQYF. CDR3 nucleotide sequence: TGCAGCACTAGCGGGGGGCTGATTGAAGAGACCCAGTACTTC.

This chain uses TRBV19 with TRBJ1-1, with 7 positions matching TRBD1. This CDR3 spans 14 amino acids. J lost 3 bases, V lost 4 bases, and 5 bases had no gene match. Germline assignment: CDR1 LNHDA and CDR2 SQIVND (reference sequence). The CDR3 spells CASSTDRVDTEAFF. The CDR3 bases are TGTGCCAGTAGTACAGACAGGGTGGACACTGAAGCTTTCTTT.